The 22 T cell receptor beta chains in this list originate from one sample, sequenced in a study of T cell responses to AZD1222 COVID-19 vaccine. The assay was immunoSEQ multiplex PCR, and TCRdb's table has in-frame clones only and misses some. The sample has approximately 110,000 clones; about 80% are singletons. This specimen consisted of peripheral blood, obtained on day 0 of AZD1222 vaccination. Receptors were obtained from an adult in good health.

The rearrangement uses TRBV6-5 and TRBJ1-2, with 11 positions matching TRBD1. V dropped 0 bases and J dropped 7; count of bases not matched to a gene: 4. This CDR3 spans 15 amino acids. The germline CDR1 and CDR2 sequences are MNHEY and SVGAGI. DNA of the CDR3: TGTGCCAGCAGTTACTCCTCTGGGACAGGGGGTGGCTACACCTTC. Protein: CASSYSSGTGGGYTF.

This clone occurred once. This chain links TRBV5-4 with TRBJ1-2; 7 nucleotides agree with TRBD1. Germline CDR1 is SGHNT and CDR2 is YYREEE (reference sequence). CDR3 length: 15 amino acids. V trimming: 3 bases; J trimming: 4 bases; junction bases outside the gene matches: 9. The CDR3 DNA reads TGTGCCAGCAGCTCTGGCGGGACAGCCGTCTATGGCTACACCTTC. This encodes CASSSGGTAVYGYTF.

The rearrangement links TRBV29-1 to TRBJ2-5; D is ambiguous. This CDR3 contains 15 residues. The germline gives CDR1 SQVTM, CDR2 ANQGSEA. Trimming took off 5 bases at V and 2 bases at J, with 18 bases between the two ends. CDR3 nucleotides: TGCAGCGTTCCCTCAGGTCGGCAGTTTCAAGAGACCCAGTACTTC. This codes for CSVPSGRQFQETQYF.

Here the CDR3 DNA reads TGCAGCGTTGAAGGAGGCTCTGTCTCTGGAAACACCATATATTTT. Its translation is CSVEGGSVSGNTIYF. The V call is TRBV29-1, the J call TRBJ1-3; D is ambiguous. Trimming left V 1 base short and J 0 bases short, with 10 bases between. This CDR3 has 15 residues. Germline CDR1 and CDR2: SQVTM and ANQGSEA. Supplemented by reference TRBV29-1 and TRBJ1-3, the full variable domain reads SAVISQKPSRDICQRGTSLTIQCQVDSQVTMMFWYRQQPGQSLTLIATANQGSEATYESGFVIDKFPISRPNLTFSTLTVSNMSPEDSSIYLCSVEGGSVSGNTIYFGEGSWLTVV.

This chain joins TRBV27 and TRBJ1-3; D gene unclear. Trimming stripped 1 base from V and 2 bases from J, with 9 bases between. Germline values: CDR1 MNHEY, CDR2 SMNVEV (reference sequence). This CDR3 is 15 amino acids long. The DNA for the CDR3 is TGTGCCAGCAGTTTATTGGGGTCCCCTGGAAACACCATATATTTT. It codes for CASSLLGSPGNTIYF.

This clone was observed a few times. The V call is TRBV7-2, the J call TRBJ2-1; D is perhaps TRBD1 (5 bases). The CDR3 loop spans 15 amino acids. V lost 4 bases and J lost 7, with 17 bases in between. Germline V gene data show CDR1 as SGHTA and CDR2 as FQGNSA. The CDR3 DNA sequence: TGTGCCAGCAGCTCCAGGGCGCTCGGCGATAATGAGCAGTTCTTC. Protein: CASSSRALGDNEQFF.

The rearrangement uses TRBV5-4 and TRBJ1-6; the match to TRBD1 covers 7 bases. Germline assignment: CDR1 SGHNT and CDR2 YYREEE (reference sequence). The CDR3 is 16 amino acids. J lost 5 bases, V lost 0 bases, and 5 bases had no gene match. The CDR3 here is CASSLGPGGNNSPLHF. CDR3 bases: TGTGCCAGCAGCTTGGGCCCAGGGGGTAATAATTCACCCCTCCACTTT.

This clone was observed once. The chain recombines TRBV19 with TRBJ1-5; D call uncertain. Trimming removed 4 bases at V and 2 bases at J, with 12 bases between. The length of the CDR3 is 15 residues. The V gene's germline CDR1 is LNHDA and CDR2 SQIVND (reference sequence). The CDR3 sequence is CASSRVSSGNQPQHF. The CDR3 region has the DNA TGTGCCAGTAGTAGGGTTTCATCGGGCAATCAGCCCCAGCATTTT.

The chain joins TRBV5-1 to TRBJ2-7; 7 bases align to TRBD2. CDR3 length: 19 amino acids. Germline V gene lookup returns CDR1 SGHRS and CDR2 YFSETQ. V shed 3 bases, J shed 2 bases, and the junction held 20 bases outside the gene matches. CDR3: CASSSGGVSTIPRAYEQYF. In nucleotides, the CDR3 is TGCGCCAGCAGCTCGGGGGGTGTCAGTACAATCCCTCGAGCCTACGAGCAGTACTTC.

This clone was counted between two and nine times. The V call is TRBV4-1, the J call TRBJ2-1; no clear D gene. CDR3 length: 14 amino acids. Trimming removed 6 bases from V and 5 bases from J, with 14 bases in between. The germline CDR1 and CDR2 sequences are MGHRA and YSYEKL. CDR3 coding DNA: TGCGCCAGCAGTATCGAGATGGTTGACAATGAGCAGTTCTTC. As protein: CASSIEMVDNEQFF.

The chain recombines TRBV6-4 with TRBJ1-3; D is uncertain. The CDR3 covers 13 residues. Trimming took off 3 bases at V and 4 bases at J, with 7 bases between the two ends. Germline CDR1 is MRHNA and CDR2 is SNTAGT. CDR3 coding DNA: TGTGCCAGCAGTGAACGATCGGGAAACACCATATATTTT. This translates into CASSERSGNTIYF.

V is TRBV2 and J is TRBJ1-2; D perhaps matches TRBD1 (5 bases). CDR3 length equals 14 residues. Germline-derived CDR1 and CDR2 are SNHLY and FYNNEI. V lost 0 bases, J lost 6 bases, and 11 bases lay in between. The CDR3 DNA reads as TGTGCCAGCAGTGAAGCCCCAGGGTTGAATGGCTACACCTTC. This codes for CASSEAPGLNGYTF. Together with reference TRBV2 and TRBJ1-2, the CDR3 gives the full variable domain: EPEVTQTPSHQVTQMGQEVILRCVPISNHLYFYWYRQILGQKVEFLVSFYNNEISEKSEIFDDQFSVERPDGSNFTLKIRSTKLEDSAMYFCASSEAPGLNGYTFGSGTRLTVV.

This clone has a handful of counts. CDR3 region: CSALGDFSNTEAFF. Here the CDR3 DNA reads TGCAGCGCCTTAGGGGATTTTTCGAACACTGAAGCTTTCTTT. The gene calls are TRBV29-1 and TRBJ1-1; a possible D gene is TRBD1 (5 bases). CDR1 is SQVTM, CDR2 ANQGSEA, per germline. Trimming removed 7 bases at V and 1 base at J, with 16 bases between. This CDR3 has 14 residues.

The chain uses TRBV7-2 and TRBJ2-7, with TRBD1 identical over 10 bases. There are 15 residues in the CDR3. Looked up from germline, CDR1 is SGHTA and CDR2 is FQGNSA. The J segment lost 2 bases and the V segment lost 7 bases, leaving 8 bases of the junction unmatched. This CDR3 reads CASTPGGTGAYEQYF. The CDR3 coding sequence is TGTGCCAGCACCCCGGGGGGGACAGGGGCCTACGAGCAGTACTTC.

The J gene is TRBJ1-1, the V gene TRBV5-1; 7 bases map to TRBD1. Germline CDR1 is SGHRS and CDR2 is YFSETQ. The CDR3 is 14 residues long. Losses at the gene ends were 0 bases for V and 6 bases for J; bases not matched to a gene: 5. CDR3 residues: CASSLGTGVPEAFF. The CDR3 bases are TGCGCCAGCAGCTTGGGTACAGGGGTACCTGAAGCTTTCTTT.

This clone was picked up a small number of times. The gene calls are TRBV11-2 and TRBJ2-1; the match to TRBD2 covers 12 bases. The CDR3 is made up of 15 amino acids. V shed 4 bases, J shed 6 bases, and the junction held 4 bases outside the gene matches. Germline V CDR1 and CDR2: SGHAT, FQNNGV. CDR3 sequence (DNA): TGTGCCAGCAGCTCGGGACTAGCGGGTTTCAATGAGCAGTTCTTC. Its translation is CASSSGLAGFNEQFF. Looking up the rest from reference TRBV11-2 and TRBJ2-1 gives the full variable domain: EAGVAQSPRYKIIEKRQSVAFWCNPISGHATLYWYQQILGQGPKLLIQFQNNGVVDDSQLPKDRFSAERLKGVDSTLKIQPAKLEDSAVYLCASSSGLAGFNEQFFGPGTRLTVL.

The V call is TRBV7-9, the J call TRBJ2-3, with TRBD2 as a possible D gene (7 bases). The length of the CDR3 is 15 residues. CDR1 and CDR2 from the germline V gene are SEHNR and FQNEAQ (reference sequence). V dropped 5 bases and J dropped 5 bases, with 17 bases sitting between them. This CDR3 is CASSPWGGPKDTQYF. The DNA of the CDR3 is TGTGCCAGCAGCCCTTGGGGGGGGCCCAAAGATACGCAGTATTTT.

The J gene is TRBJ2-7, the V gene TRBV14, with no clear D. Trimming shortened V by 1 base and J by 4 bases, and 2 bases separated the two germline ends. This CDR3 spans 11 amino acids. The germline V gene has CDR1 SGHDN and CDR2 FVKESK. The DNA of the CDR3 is TGTGCCAGCAGCCAAGGATACGAGCAGTACTTC. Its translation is CASSQGYEQYF. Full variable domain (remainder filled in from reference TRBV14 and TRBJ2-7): EAGVTQFPSHSVIEKGQTVTLRCDPISGHDNLYWYRRVMGKEIKFLLHFVKESKQDESGMPNNRFLAERTGGTYSTLKVQPAELEDSGVYFCASSQGYEQYFGPGTRLTVT.

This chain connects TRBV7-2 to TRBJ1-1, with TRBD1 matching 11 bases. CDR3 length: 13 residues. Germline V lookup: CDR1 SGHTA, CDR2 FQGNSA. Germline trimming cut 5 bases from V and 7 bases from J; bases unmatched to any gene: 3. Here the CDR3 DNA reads TGTGCCAGCAGCGGCGGGACAGGGGGTGAAGCTTTCTTT. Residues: CASSGGTGGEAFF.

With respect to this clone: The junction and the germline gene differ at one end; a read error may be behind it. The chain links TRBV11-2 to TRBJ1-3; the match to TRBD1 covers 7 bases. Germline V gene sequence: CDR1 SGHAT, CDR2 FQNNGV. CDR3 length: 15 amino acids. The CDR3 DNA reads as TGTGCCAGCAGCCTAGACAGGGACTCTGGAAACACCATATATTTT. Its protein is CASSLDRDSGNTIYF.

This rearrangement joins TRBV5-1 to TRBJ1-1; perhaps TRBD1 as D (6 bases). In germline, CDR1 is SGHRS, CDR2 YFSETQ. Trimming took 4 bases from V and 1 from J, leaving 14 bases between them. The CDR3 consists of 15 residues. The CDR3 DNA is TGCGCCAGCAGCACCAATGGACAGCAGAACACTGAAGCTTTCTTT. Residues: CASSTNGQQNTEAFF.

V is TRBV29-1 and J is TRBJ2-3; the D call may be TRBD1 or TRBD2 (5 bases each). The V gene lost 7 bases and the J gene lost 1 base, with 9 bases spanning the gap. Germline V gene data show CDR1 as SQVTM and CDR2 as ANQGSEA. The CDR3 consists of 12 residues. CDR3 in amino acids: CSGVGGTDTQYF. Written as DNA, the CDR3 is TGCAGCGGGGTGGGGGGCACAGATACGCAGTATTTT.